The T cell receptor (beta chain) under discussion was sequenced for a study of post-analysis software for immune sequencing data. Findings of the study overall: Patients used about 5 TRBV segments, including TRBV5-6, TRBV5-1 and TRBV20-1, more often than controls.

Unique molecular identifiers were present in the TCR beta cDNA libraries. TCRdb re-called the PCR reads with MiXCR, one entry per CDR3 protein. The repertoire consists of 350,000 to 500,000 distinct CDR3 sequences, with approximately 38% occurring once and the leading ten covering 6% to 9%. This clonotype was counted between two and nine times. Its specificity is unknown. From germline, CDR1 is LGHNA and CDR2 YSLEER. This CDR3 is built from 17 residues. V gave up 0 bases and J gave up 3 bases; unmatched junction bases: 9. The receptor was isolated from a girl aged 2 to 10 with multiple sclerosis. The chain has TRBV4-3 and TRBJ2-7, with TRBD2 identical over 9 bases. Sample: blood. This CDR3 reads CASSQDLASGKFYEQYF. The CDR3 DNA is TGCGCCAGCAGCCAAGATCTGGCTAGCGGGAAATTCTACGAGCAGTACTTC.